This TCR beta chain comes out of a study of Tregs in tolerant kidney transplant recipients (dated by TCRdb to the late 2010s). Study-level background: Related donors were used in the transplants with nonmyeloablative bone marrow transplantation, and mixed chimerism was transient in the human trials. TCRbeta sequencing was used in the study to identify donor-specific regulatory T cells before combined kidney and bone marrow transplantation, and the identified cells were then tracked after transplant.

The CDR3 has 13 amino acids, counting the end cysteine and phenylalanine. The DNA shown is the 39-base CDR3, in frame from base 1. V and J are trimmed by 5 bases and 5 bases, and the gene matches miss 5 bases of the junction. As encoded in the germline V gene, CDR1 is MNHEY while CDR2 is SVGAGI. What the study reported, not specific to this receptor: The most biologically relevant and donor-specific TCRbeta repertoire appeared to be identified by expanding Tregs with activated donor B cells. Because the PCR primers were changed over time for some patients, nucleotide-level comparison could not be performed across the samples from those patients. The study was limited by small patient numbers, and the findings need validation in larger populations and under other immunosuppression protocols. In tolerant patients, the expansion of donor-specific Tregs was greater than global Treg expansion, suggesting that the expansion was antigen-driven rather than nonspecific. Although technical replication error seemed to be minimal, the question of biological reproducibility was not addressed directly.

According to the study, the label for this sample's time point signals: blood sample drawn before combined kidney and bone marrow transplant. Thawed PBMCs were FACS-sorted into unstimulated Tregs (CD4+CD25+CD127-), CD4+ non-Tregs (CD4+CD25-), CD4 cells and CD8 cells. Prior to Treg sorting, thawed PBMCs were rested overnight with roughly 200 IU/ml IL-2 at 37 degrees C. A few combined kidney and bone marrow transplant recipients from the ITN036ST trial were included as patients, and samples were available only from these trial subjects. Healthy control blood was processed to PBMCs by Ficoll density gradient and cryopreserved, and patient PBMCs were collected before and after transplant. The table lists this clone with a count of one. It lacks a known antigen. Qualities for individual bases were not recorded, and no much larger clone is one base off. For TCRbeta CDR3 sequencing, genomic DNA from the sorted cells was extracted using the QIAGEN DNeasy Blood and Tissue Kit. High-throughput TCRbeta CDR3 sequencing, including PCR amplification with bias correction and internal controls, was performed commercially through immunoSEQ. In the paper's pipeline: Unique productive TCRbeta sequences were defined by CDR3 nucleotide sequence where primers matched, otherwise by CDR3 amino acid sequence with Vbeta and Jbeta genes. To correct for sorting error, sequences found in more than one sorted population at a frequency ratio of 2:1 or less were discarded, and the remaining shared sequences were assigned to the population with the higher frequency. Donor-reactive sequences were defined as at least 5-fold expanded in CFSE-low cells versus unstimulated cells, with frequency of at least 0.01% in CFSE-low cells. Jensen-Shannon divergence, calculated on the top 100 TCRbeta sequences ranked by frequency, was used to quantify repertoire divergence. For samples with multiple sequencing runs, sorting error was corrected in each run separately before the runs were combined. In its TCRdb copy, this immuneACCESS table keeps in-frame sequences only and misses some clones. Where compared with another copy, unresolved V genes explain less than half of these, and the others have no known cause. From that table come the V and J calls and clone size; the DNA was used to work out D and trimming. For this sample there are under 80,000 clones; roughly 88% appear just once. The ten top clones hold about 2.1% of the sample.

The sample consisted of Tregs from blood, taken before the transplant. The receptor was isolated from a human donor who received a combined kidney and bone marrow transplant. In this chain, TRBV6-5 is recombined with TRBJ1-2; 7 of the junction bases match TRBD1. Read as DNA, the sequence is TGTGCCAGCAGTGCTGAGGGGGCTTATGGCTACACCTTC. Its translation reads: CASSAEGAYGYTF.